The 15 T cell receptor beta chains given below trace back to one sample, sequenced in a study of technical replicates of blood from several donors. Here immunoSEQ multiplex PCR was the method, and the copy in TCRdb shows in-frame clones only, minus some. The sample lists about 13,000 clones; 79% were seen once. The specimen was PBMCs. Receptors were obtained from a human donor in good health.

The table lists this clone with a few counts. The genes are TRBV2 and TRBJ2-1; 7 bases line up with TRBD2. Germline loops: CDR1 SNHLY, CDR2 FYNNEI. The V and J ends lost 8 bases and 6 bases, in that order; junction bases with no gene match: 7. CDR3 length equals 13 residues. The CDR3 loop reads CASGRALSNEQFF. DNA of the CDR3: TGTGCCAGCGGGAGGGCCCTTTCCAATGAGCAGTTCTTC.

Worth noting for this clone: An end of the junction does not agree with germline; a read error may underlie this. The same CDR3 arises from other DNA sequences in this sample as well. The chain employs TRBV13 and TRBJ1-1, with 7 nucleotides matching TRBD1. The germline V gene encodes CDR1 PRHDT and CDR2 FYEKMQ (reference sequence). This CDR3 contains 16 residues. Here the CDR3 DNA reads TGTGCTAGCAGCTTAGGCGCGGCAGGGGGGAACACTGAAGCTTTCTTT. Its protein product is CASSLGAAGGNTEAFF.

The J gene is TRBJ2-3, the V gene TRBV14, with 8 bases aligning to TRBD2. V dropped 2 bases and J dropped 1; count of bases not matched to a gene: 11. The CDR3 loop spans 18 amino acids. Germline V gene lookup returns CDR1 SGHDN and CDR2 FVKESK. In DNA form, the CDR3 reads TGTGCCAGCAGCCAAAGCGGGAGTGGTAATTTAGGCACAGATACGCAGTATTTT. Its protein is CASSQSGSGNLGTDTQYF.

This chain links TRBV19 with TRBJ1-2; 12 nucleotides align to TRBD1. CDR1 is LNHDA and CDR2 is SQIVND in the germline V gene (reference sequence). The CDR3 totals 15 residues. J gave up 6 bases and V 4 bases, and 6 bases lay outside the gene matches. CDR3 coding DNA: TGTGCCAGTAGTACTCCGGGACAGGGGGCGGATGGCTACACCTTC. Translation gives CASSTPGQGADGYTF.

The genes are TRBV9 and TRBJ2-7, with D possibly matching TRBD2 (5 bases). Germline V gene sequence: CDR1 SGDLS, CDR2 YYNGEE. Trimming stripped 0 bases from V and 3 bases from J, with 16 bases between. The CDR3 is 16 amino acids. CDR3 protein: CASSVGGGIDYYEQYF. Here the CDR3 DNA reads TGTGCCAGCAGCGTAGGTGGAGGTATAGATTACTACGAGCAGTACTTC.

The chain employs TRBV6-5 and TRBJ2-7, with 8 bases fitting TRBD1. V lost 7 bases, J lost 3 bases, and 8 bases stayed unmatched. The germline gives CDR1 MNHEY, CDR2 SVGAGI. The CDR3 covers 14 residues. The chain's CDR3 is CASNKGQGYYEQYF. In DNA, the CDR3 is TGTGCCAGCAACAAAGGACAGGGCTACTACGAGCAGTACTTC.

This sequence joins TRBV6-5 and TRBJ2-5; 8 bases agree with TRBD2. The germline V gene has CDR1 MNHEY and CDR2 SVGAGI. This CDR3 is 15 amino acids long. J was trimmed by 5 bases and V by 0 bases; bases with no gene match: 5. CDR3 in amino acids: CASSYSREVLETQYF. DNA of the CDR3: TGTGCCAGCAGTTACTCGCGGGAGGTTTTGGAGACCCAGTACTTC.

J is TRBJ2-1 and V is TRBV30; 11 bases fit TRBD2. Germline values: CDR1 GTSNPN, CDR2 SVGIG (reference sequence). V lost 4 bases and J lost 5; bases outside the gene matches: 10. This CDR3 has 16 amino acids. In nucleotides, the CDR3 is TGTGCCTGGAAAACTAGCGGGAGAGGCTTGGACAATGAGCAGTTCTTC. Its protein product is CAWKTSGRGLDNEQFF.

The V and J genes are TRBV12-5 and TRBJ2-3; D gene uncertain. Trimming left V 2 bases short and J 2 bases short, with 8 bases between. Per the germline V gene, CDR1 is LGHNT and CDR2 is FRNRAP. There are 14 residues in the CDR3. The CDR3 DNA reads as TGTGCTAGTGGTTTGTTGGCGGACACAGATACGCAGTATTTT. Encoded protein: CASGLLADTDTQYF.

The chain carries TRBV30 and TRBJ1-4; D is undetermined. The CDR3 contains 16 residues. V lost 0 bases and J lost 7, with 18 bases in between. Germline loops: CDR1 GTSNPN, CDR2 SVGIG (reference sequence). The CDR3 DNA follows: TGTGCCTGGAGTGTAAATGTTGGCAGTGGAGTTGAAAAACTGTTTTTT. Protein: CAWSVNVGSGVEKLFF.

This clone appeared a few times. This rearrangement joins TRBV11-2 to TRBJ1-4; 8 positions match TRBD1. CDR1 SGHAT and CDR2 FQNNGV come from the germline V gene. The junction had 8 bases not matched to a gene; V was cut back by 0 bases and J by 5 bases. The CDR3 loop spans 17 amino acids. The CDR3 reads CASSLDFPQGENEKLFF. CDR3 nucleotide sequence: TGTGCCAGCAGCTTAGATTTCCCACAGGGGGAAAATGAAAAACTGTTTTTT. The entire variable domain, with the rest obtained from reference TRBV11-2 and TRBJ1-4, is as follows: EAGVAQSPRYKIIEKRQSVAFWCNPISGHATLYWYQQILGQGPKLLIQFQNNGVVDDSQLPKDRFSAERLKGVDSTLKIQPAKLEDSAVYLCASSLDFPQGENEKLFFGSGTQLSVL.

The V gene is TRBV5-1, the J gene TRBJ1-4, with 11 bases lining up with TRBD1. The V gene end was trimmed by 4 bases and the J gene end by 7 bases; junction bases not matched to a gene: 6. The germline CDR1 and CDR2 sequences are SGHRS and YFSETQ. CDR3 length equals 15 residues. This CDR3 is CASSTGTGGGEKLFF. CDR3 in DNA: TGCGCCAGCAGCACAGGGACAGGGGGAGGTGAAAAACTGTTTTTT.

J is TRBJ1-5 and V is TRBV28; D possibly corresponds to TRBD1 (5 bases). CDR3 length: 15 amino acids. Looked up from germline, CDR1 is MDHEN and CDR2 is SYDVKM. V lost 6 bases and J 5 bases, leaving 17 bases between the germline ends. For the CDR3, the DNA is TGTGCCAGCAGCTTGGGGGGGTTTAGTTATCAGCCCCAGCATTTT. This gives the protein CASSLGGFSYQPQHF. Using reference TRBV28 and TRBJ1-5 for the parts outside the CDR3, the full variable domain is DVKVTQSSRYLVKRTGEKVFLECVQDMDHENMFWYRQDPGLGLRLIYFSYDVKMKEKGDIPEGYSVSREKKERFSLILESASTNQTSMYLCASSLGGFSYQPQHFGDGTRLSIL.

This chain links TRBV5-1 with TRBJ1-1; 10 bases line up with TRBD1. This CDR3 region has 17 residues. From germline, CDR1 is SGHRS and CDR2 YFSETQ. V gave up 5 bases and J gave up 5 bases; unmatched junction bases: 15. In DNA form, the CDR3 reads TGCGCCAGCAGATATTCCGGGACAGGGGTGTCTAAGACTGAAGCTTTCTTT. Translation: CASRYSGTGVSKTEAFF.

V and J are TRBV10-1 and TRBJ2-1, with TRBD2 identical over 7 bases. This CDR3 is 14 amino acids long. The germline CDR1 and CDR2 sequences are WNHNN and SYGVQD (reference sequence). Trimming took 5 bases from V and 9 from J; bases not matched to a gene: 10. CDR3 protein: CASSSSGTTSEQFF. For the CDR3, the DNA is TGCGCCAGCAGTTCCTCCGGGACTACCAGTGAGCAGTTCTTC.